These 3 T cell receptor beta chains originate from one sample sequenced in a study of Tregs in tolerant kidney transplant recipients. The table came from immunoSEQ multiplex PCR; TCRdb's copy has only in-frame clones and leaves some out. The profile covers some 62,000 clones, with around 98% appearing a single time and 0.34% taken by the ten largest. The sample was Tregs from blood, taken before the transplant. These receptors were obtained from a human donor who received a combined kidney and bone marrow transplant.

This chain uses TRBV5-1 with TRBJ2-3, with TRBD1 as a possible D gene (6 bases). The CDR3 covers 17 residues. V was clipped by 4 bases and J by 1 base, with 19 bases between them. In germline, CDR1 is SGHRS, CDR2 YFSETQ. CDR3 nucleotides: TGCGCCAGCAGCCTAAACCCCGGACCAGGGGGCACAGATACGCAGTATTTT. This translates into CASSLNPGPGGTDTQYF.

The V and J genes are TRBV19 and TRBJ2-7, with 13 bases aligning to TRBD2. The CDR3 is 23 amino acids. CDR1 and CDR2 from the germline V gene are LNHDA and SQIVND (reference sequence). V was pared by 2 bases and J by 7 bases, with 29 bases of the junction left unmatched. In DNA, the CDR3 is TGTGCCAGTAGTATATCATGGAGGGATACTAGCGGGAGGGCCTTTCGGGCGAGGAGGGAGCAGTACTTC. Amino acids: CASSISWRDTSGRAFRARREQYF.

This rearrangement joins TRBV5-1 to TRBJ2-3; 10 nucleotides agree with TRBD2. J was trimmed by 2 bases and V by 4 bases; bases with no gene match: 7. Germline assignment: CDR1 SGHRS and CDR2 YFSETQ. This CDR3 has 16 amino acids. CDR3: CASSNRTSGLTDTQYF. Here the CDR3 DNA reads TGCGCCAGCAGCAATCGGACTAGCGGCCTCACAGATACGCAGTATTTT.